The 2 T cell receptor beta chains below come from one sample, sequenced in a study of cytomegalovirus exposure and HLA in healthy donors. Primers for the PCR totalled 60 Vbeta and 13 Jbeta. Libraries were prepared by immunoSEQ multiplex PCR; TCRdb keeps only in-frame clonotypes and omits some of them. The sample shows approximately 150,000 clones, around 75% of them seen only once. Sequencing input: PBMCs. The receptors come from a man between 18 and 35 years old in good health and CMV-seropositive.

The V gene is TRBV9, the J gene TRBJ1-6, with D unresolved. The ends were cut back, 0 bases at V and 10 bases at J, with 8 bases in the middle. The germline CDR1 and CDR2 sequences are SGDLS and YYNGEE. The CDR3 spans 13 residues. Here the CDR3 reads CASSVGGGSPLHF. The CDR3 nucleotides read TGTGCCAGCAGCGTAGGAGGTGGGTCACCCCTCCACTTT.

V usage is TRBV2 and J usage is TRBJ2-3, with D uncertain. V was cut by 6 bases and J by 6 bases, with 13 bases left in between. From germline, CDR1 is SNHLY and CDR2 FYNNEI. The CDR3 has 13 amino acids. CDR3 protein: CASRELTPDTQYF. The CDR3 DNA follows: TGTGCCAGCAGGGAACTGACTCCTGATACGCAGTATTTT.